This is a list of T cell receptor beta chains from one sample in a study of long-term antiretroviral therapy in people with HIV. Assay used: immunoSEQ multiplex PCR; TCRdb lists only in-frame clones, some missing. The sample contains approximately 20,000 clones, around 78% of which appear only once. Sequenced here: unsorted PBMCs, sampled 2.2 years after starting antiretroviral therapy. All receptors come from a man aged 45 to 65 with HIV. Both conserved end residues are part of each CDR3. D genes are given only for firm matches. Not all rows give a size; the values are once, few, many and, for expanded clones, a class.

TRBJ2-1,-,TRBV7-2,-,TGTGCCAGCAGCTTGGAGGGGGGCCGGAATGAGCAGTTCTTC,CASSLEGGRNEQFF
TRBJ2-3,-,TRBV7-8,TRBD2,TGTGCCAACTCTCGGGGGGGTTCGACAGATACGCAGTATTTT,CANSRGGSTDTQYF
TRBJ1-5,-,TRBV6-6,-,TGTGCCAGCGACCCCCGGTTTAGAGGGGGCAATCAGCCCCAGCATTTT,CASDPRFRGGNQPQHF
TRBJ2-1,-,TRBV6-4,TRBD1,TGTGCCAGCAGCCCGGGACAGGAATTCGATGAGCAGTTCTTC,CASSPGQEFDEQFF
TRBJ2-1,-,TRBV7-9,TRBD1,TGTGCCAGCAGCCCCATACAGGGGATTAGATCCTACAATGAGCAGTTCTTC,CASSPIQGIRSYNEQFF
TRBJ1-2,-,TRBV7-2,-,TGTGCCAGCAGCTCCGGACAGTACTATGGCTACACCTTC,CASSSGQYYGYTF
TRBJ2-5,-,TRBV18,-,TGTGCCAGCTCACCGGGACAACAAGAGACCCAGTACTTC,CASSPGQQETQYF
TRBJ2-5,-,TRBV5-5,-,TGTGCCAGCAGCTTGGGGATCCCTCCAGAGACCCAGTACTTC,CASSLGIPPETQYF
TRBJ1-2,-,TRBV4-1,TRBD1,TGCGCCAGCAGCCGAATCGTACAGGGGAACAACTATGGCTACACCTTC,CASSRIVQGNNYGYTF
TRBJ2-2,-,TRBV18,-,TGTGCCAGCTCACCCAGGGAATTGGGGACCGGGGAGCTGTTTTTT,CASSPRELGTGELFF
TRBJ1-4,-,TRBV5-8,-,TGTGCCAGCAGCTTGGCCAAGACGAGCCATGCAACTAATGAAAAACTGTTTTTT,CASSLAKTSHATNEKLFF
TRBJ2-7,-,TRBV28,-,TGTGCCAGTGATAATTGGGGGGACTACGAGCAGTACTTC,CASDNWGDYEQYF
TRBJ1-2,few,TRBV18,TRBD1,TGTGCCAGCTCACTTGGGACAGATTACTATGGCTACACCTTC,CASSLGTDYYGYTF
TRBJ2-1,once,TRBV28,TRBD2,TGTGCCAGCAGTTTATTAGGACTAGCGGGGGGGCTCAACAATGAGCAGTTCTTC,CASSLLGLAGGLNNEQFF
TRBJ2-3,-,TRBV2,-,TGTGCCAGCAGTTTGGGATTCGCTACGCAGTATTTT,CASSLGFATQYF
TRBJ2-1,-,TRBV29-1,-,TGCAGCGTCCCTAGCAGGCAGGGGACCGGCTCCTACAATGAGCAGTTCTTC,CSVPSRQGTGSYNEQFF
TRBJ1-6,-,TRBV5-1,-,TGCGCCAGCAGCTTTAGCCAGGGAGATTCACCCCTCCACTTT,CASSFSQGDSPLHF
TRBJ2-1,-,TRBV11-3,-,TGTGCCAGCAGCCCCAGGGTTAGCGGCTCCTACAATGAGCAGTTCTTC,CASSPRVSGSYNEQFF
TRBJ1-2,-,TRBV27,-,TGTGCCAGCAGTTTATCAGGGGGTGGTGGCTACACCTTC,CASSLSGGGGYTF
TRBJ2-1,-,TRBV9,-,TGTGCCAGCAGCGTCCCAGGCCACAATGAGCAGTTCTTC,CASSVPGHNEQFF
TRBJ1-4,-,TRBV28,-,TGTGCCAGCAAGAGGACAGTACTGGGAAATGAAAAACTGTTTTTT,CASKRTVLGNEKLFF
TRBJ2-3,-,TRBV18,-,TGTGCCAGCTCACCAGGGCCTAGCACAGATACGCAGTATTTT,CASSPGPSTDTQYF
TRBJ2-2,-,TRBV9,-,TGTGCCAGCAGCGGACCAAAAGTAGAAGGTGACACCGGGGAGCTGTTTTTT,CASSGPKVEGDTGELFF
TRBJ1-1,-,TRBV20-1,-,TGCAGTGCTCCGCGCGACACTGAAGCTTTCTTT,CSAPRDTEAFF
TRBJ2-1,-,TRBV9,-,TGTGCCAGCAGCGTCGGTGGACGCGGGGTCGATGAGCAGTTCTTC,CASSVGGRGVDEQFF
TRBJ2-6,-,TRBV28,TRBD1,TGTGCCAGCCTAGGGGACAGACGATCTGGGGCCAACGTCCTGACTTTC,CASLGDRRSGANVLTF
TRBJ2-7,few,TRBV5-3,-,TGTGCCACCTGGGACGGAGGGCCCTACGAGCAGTACTTC,CATWDGGPYEQYF
TRBJ2-1,-,TRBV6-4,-,TGTGCCAGCAGTGACGGGGACGGTGCCTACAATGAGCAGTTCTTC,CASSDGDGAYNEQFF
TRBJ2-3,-,TRBV11-2,TRBD2,TGTGCCAGCAGCGCGGGACTACTAAGGACAGATACGCAGTATTTT,CASSAGLLRTDTQYF
TRBJ1-2,-,TRBV7-8,-,TGTGCCAGCAGCTCCGAAGTGGGTTATGGCTACACCTTC,CASSSEVGYGYTF
TRBJ1-2,-,TRBV20-1,-,TGCAGTGCTAGGAACTATGGCTACACCTTC,CSARNYGYTF
TRBJ1-3,-,TRBV27,-,TGTGCCAGCAGTTATAGAGGTAGATCTGGAAACACCATATATTTT,CASSYRGRSGNTIYF
TRBJ1-4,once,TRBV6-1,-,TGTGCCAGCAGTGAAATAGGGGGGAATGAAAAACTGTTTTTT,CASSEIGGNEKLFF
TRBJ1-1,few,TRBV27,-,TGTGCCAGCAGTTTAAAGACAGGCTTGAACACTGAAGCTTTCTTT,CASSLKTGLNTEAFF
TRBJ2-7,few,TRBV27,-,TGTGCCAGCAGTTTATCAGACAGTACCTACGAGCAGTACTTC,CASSLSDSTYEQYF
TRBJ1-2,-,TRBV7-9,-,TGTGCCAGCAGCTCACGGACGGCCGGAGGGGATAAGAATGGCTACACCTTC,CASSSRTAGGDKNGYTF
TRBJ1-4,few,TRBV7-9,TRBD1,TGTGCCAGCAGCCCCCGGGACAGGGCGGGAAGGGAAAAACTGTTTTTT,CASSPRDRAGREKLFF
TRBJ1-6,-,TRBV7-9,-,TGTGCCAGCAGCTCGGACGGTGGGAAACCCCTCCACTTT,CASSSDGGKPLHF
TRBJ1-2,-,TRBV5-1,-,TGCGCCAGCAGCTTGGGAGCAGGGTTCGTTCCTAACTATGGCTACACCTTC,CASSLGAGFVPNYGYTF
TRBJ2-2,-,TRBV11-2,-,TGTGCCAGCAGCTTAGGGTCAGGGCACACCGGGGAGCTGTTTTTT,CASSLGSGHTGELFF
TRBJ2-3,-,TRBV19,TRBD1,TGTGCCAGTAGTATGGGGACAGGCCGTAGAGTTACAGATACGCAGTATTTT,CASSMGTGRRVTDTQYF